This is a list of T cell receptor beta chains from one sample in a study of blood T cell repertoires in COVID-19. This table comes from immunoSEQ multiplex PCR, and its TCRdb copy is limited to in-frame clones, with some not included. Found here are about 670,000 clones, 70% to 90% of them singletons; the top ten hold 0.2% to 0.3%. The sample comprised peripheral blood. These receptors were taken from a woman aged 18 to 35 with acute or convalescent COVID-19. Both conserved end residues are part of each CDR3. A D gene is named only where the DNA matches it firmly. Clone size appears in some rows only: once, few, many, or a class for an expanded clone.

TRBJ2-2	TRBV5-1	NA	NA	TGCGCCAGCAGCTTGGCTCTACCGCCCGGGGAGCTGTTTTTT	CASSLALPPGELFF
TRBJ2-5	TRBV3-1/TRBV3-2	NA	NA	TGTGCCAGCAGCCAAAGTGGGTTCGGGGAGACCCAGTACTTC	CASSQSGFGETQYF
TRBJ1-4	TRBV25-1	NA	NA	TGTGCCAGCAGTGAATTGGTCCGGGGTAATGAAAAACTGTTTTTT	CASSELVRGNEKLFF
TRBJ1-2	TRBV6-5	NA	NA	TGTGCCAGCAGTTACGATGACAGAACCTATGGCTACACCTTC	CASSYDDRTYGYTF
TRBJ1-2	TRBV18	NA	once	TGTGCCAGCTCACCACTATTCAGGGTAGATGGCTACACCTTC	CASSPLFRVDGYTF
TRBJ1-1	TRBV10-2	NA	NA	TGCGCCAGCAGAGAAAGCCCTAAGTGGACTGAAGCTTTCTTT	CASRESPKWTEAFF
TRBJ2-7	TRBV30	NA	few	TGTGCCTGGAGCGGGAGAGTACAGGGGCGTGCATACGAGCAGTACTTC	CAWSGRVQGRAYEQYF
TRBJ1-5	TRBV5-1	TRBD1	once	TGCGCCAGCAGCTTGGTGTGGGGCAGGGGGTTAAATCAGCCCCAGCATTTT	CASSLVWGRGLNQPQHF
TRBJ1-2	TRBV30	NA	NA	TGTGCCTGGAGCTCGTCGGAGGGCGGCTACACCTTC	CAWSSSEGGYTF
TRBJ1-1	TRBV11-2	NA	NA	TGTGCCAGCAGCTTAGCTGAAACAGGATCCACCCTTTTT	CASSLAETGSTLF
TRBJ2-1	TRBV4-3	NA	NA	TGCGCCAGCAGCCAAGAGTCTTGGGCGGGAAATGAGCAGTTCTTC	CASSQESWAGNEQFF
TRBJ2-7	TRBV5-1	NA	NA	TGCGCCAGCAGCCAGGACGGGGTAGGGTCCTACGAGCAGTACTTC	CASSQDGVGSYEQYF
TRBJ1-4	TRBV27	NA	NA	TGTGCCAGCAGTTTATCGGGATGGAGCGGTTCAACTAATGAAAAACTGTTTTTT	CASSLSGWSGSTNEKLFF
TRBJ1-2	TRBV19	NA	NA	TGTGCCAGTAGTATCGCGGTTGGGGGGAACTATGGCTACACCTTC	CASSIAVGGNYGYTF
TRBJ1-1	TRBV19	NA	NA	TGTGCCAGTAGTATCACCCGGGCTGAAGCTTTCTTT	CASSITRAEAFF
TRBJ1-1	TRBV5-4	NA	NA	TGTGCCAGCAGCTTGTCAGACATTACAGTCTCTGAAGCTTTCTTT	CASSLSDITVSEAFF
TRBJ1-2	TRBV19	NA	NA	TGTGCCAGTAGTATAGGGCTCGCCAATACTAACTATGGCTACACCTTC	CASSIGLANTNYGYTF
TRBJ2-3	TRBV30	NA	NA	TGTGCCTGGAGTACAGGACCCACAGATACGCAGTATTTT	CAWSTGPTDTQYF
TRBJ2-7	TRBV12-3/TRBV12-4	NA	few	TGTGCCAGCGGGGACTTCAGGAACGAGCAGTACTTC	CASGDFRNEQYF
TRBJ1-2	TRBV11-2	TRBD1	NA	TGTGCCAGCAGCTTAGATTGGGTAGACAGGGGGGTCTATGGCTACACCTTC	CASSLDWVDRGVYGYTF
TRBJ2-7	TRBV7-2	NA	NA	TGTGCCAGTCGGCAGGGGATAACCTACGAGCAGTACTTC	CASRQGITYEQYF
TRBJ2-7	TRBV5-6	NA	NA	TGTGCCAGCAGCTTACCAGTGGGGACAACACCGTCCTACGAGCAGTACTTC	CASSLPVGTTPSYEQYF
TRBJ2-7	TRBV14	NA	NA	TGTGCCAGCAGCCAAGTGCGCGCGGAGCAGTACTTC	CASSQVRAEQYF
TRBJ1-1	TRBV11-3	NA	NA	TGTGCCAGCAGCTTAGACCAGGGGAGCACTGAAGCTTTCTTT	CASSLDQGSTEAFF
TRBJ2-7	TRBV10-3	TRBD1	NA	TGTGCCATCAAAGGAGGGGGACAGGGTACCTACGAGCAGTACTTC	CAIKGGGQGTYEQYF
TRBJ1-1	TRBV21-1	NA	NA	TGTGCCAGCTCTTGGGCACCGAACACTGAAGCTTTCTTT	CASSWAPNTEAFF
TRBJ1-5	TRBV19	NA	NA	TGTGCCAGTAAAAAAGTTGAGTGGGCCCATCAGCCCCAGCATTTT	CASKKVEWAHQPQHF
TRBJ1-2	TRBV27	NA	NA	TGTGCCAGCAGTTTATCGGGGGGGTTGGATGGCTACACCTTC	CASSLSGGLDGYTF
TRBJ1-3	TRBV20-1	TRBD1	NA	TGCAGTGCTAGTGGGGACAGGGGTGTGAACACCATATATTTT	CSASGDRGVNTIYF
TRBJ2-1	TRBV5-5	TRBD1	NA	TGTGCCAGCAGCTTGGAAGGACAGGGGAATAATGAGCAGTTCTTC	CASSLEGQGNNEQFF
TRBJ2-5	TRBV12-5	NA	NA	TGTGCTAGTGGTTTCAGCGCACCTGGATTTGTAGAGACCCAGTACTTC	CASGFSAPGFVETQYF
TRBJ2-1	TRBV7-7	TRBD2	NA	TGTGCCAGCAGCTTAGGAGTTCGGCAGGGGTTAACTAGCGGGGGGTCCGAGGGTGAGCAGTTCTTC	CASSLGVRQGLTSGGSEGEQFF
TRBJ2-1	TRBV7-2	TRBD2	NA	TGTGCCAGCAGCTTAGCAGCGGCGGGAGGGTTCTCCCGCCGGGTCGACAATGAGCAGTTCTTC	CASSLAAAGGFSRRVDNEQFF
TRBJ2-2	TRBV27	TRBD1	NA	TGTGCCAGCACCTCGGACAGGGGGGCCACCGGGGAGCTGTTTTTT	CASTSDRGATGELFF